This TCR beta chain was sequenced during a study of cytomegalovirus exposure and HLA in healthy donors. Study observations and caveats: A prior analysis recorded that most TCR beta V segments were productive about 90% or about 30% of the time. TCR beta chain V- and J-gene trimming was linked, in a later analysis, to a missense variant in DCLRE1C.

With respect to this clone: Its antigen is as yet unknown.

In the PCR, 60 Vbeta and 13 Jbeta primers were used. Data came from immunoSEQ multiplex PCR; TCRdb stores just in-frame clones and leaves some out. This sample has 40,000 to 60,000 clones, with more than 65% found just once. Germline loops: CDR1 MNHNS, CDR2 SASEGT. Trimming took 0 bases from V and 3 from J; bases not matched to a gene: 13. CDR3 length: 19 residues. The receptor was isolated from a woman aged 45-65 years in good health and CMV-seronegative. The sequencing input was PBMCs. J is TRBJ1-5 and V is TRBV6-1; 8 bases line up with TRBD1. The CDR3 coding sequence is TGTGCCAGCAGTGAAGCGCCGTCTCCCGGGACAGGTCTCAATCAGCCCCAGCATTTT. Translated: CASSEAPSPGTGLNQPQHF.